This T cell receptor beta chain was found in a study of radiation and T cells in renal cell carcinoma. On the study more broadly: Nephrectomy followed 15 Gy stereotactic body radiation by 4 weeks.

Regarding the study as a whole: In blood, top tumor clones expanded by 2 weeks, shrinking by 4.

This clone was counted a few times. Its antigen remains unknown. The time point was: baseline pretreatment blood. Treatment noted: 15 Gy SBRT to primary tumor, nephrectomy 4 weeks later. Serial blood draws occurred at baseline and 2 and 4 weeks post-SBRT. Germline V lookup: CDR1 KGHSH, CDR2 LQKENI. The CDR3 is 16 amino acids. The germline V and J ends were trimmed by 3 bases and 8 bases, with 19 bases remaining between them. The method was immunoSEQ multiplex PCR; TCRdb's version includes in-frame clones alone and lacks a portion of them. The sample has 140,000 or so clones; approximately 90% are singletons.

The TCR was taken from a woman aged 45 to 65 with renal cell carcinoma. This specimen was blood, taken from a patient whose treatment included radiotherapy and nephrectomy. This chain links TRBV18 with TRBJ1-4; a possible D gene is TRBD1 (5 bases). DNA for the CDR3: TGTGCCAGCTCACCTTCGTTACAGGAATTGGGGGAAAAACTGTTTTTT. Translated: CASSPSLQELGEKLFF.